This entry describes one T cell receptor (beta chain). Its antigen is not identified. Trimming cost V 4 bases and J 3 bases, with 11 bases left between them. Germline CDR1 and CDR2: SGHRS and YFSETQ. The CDR3 is 14 residues long. The data were taken from a study of CD8+ T cells in alopecia areata. Looking at the study overall: Treated patients swallowed 5 to 10 mg of oral tofacitinib twice daily.

cDNA serving as the sequencing template came from extracted, reverse transcribed RNA. Clones were read by immunoSEQ multiplex PCR, and TCRdb kept only the in-frame ones, dropping some. Here the sample spans approximately 150,000 clones, about 67% being singletons. It was from alopecia areata patients that lesional scalp punch biopsies and peripheral blood were collected. Study-wide findings and caveats: Patients displayed less clarity in TCR sharing than mice, a finding possibly related to HLA.

This sequence joins TRBV5-1 and TRBJ1-5; D possibly corresponds to TRBD1 (6 bases). This material consisted of CD8+ T cells sorted from blood, taken at week 0. This sequence was found in a human donor with alopecia areata. CDR3: CASSTDRPNQPQHF. As DNA, the CDR3 is TGCGCCAGCAGCACGGACAGACCCAATCAGCCCCAGCATTTT. The full variable domain, completed using reference TRBV5-1 and TRBJ1-5, is KAGVTQTPRYLIKTRGQQVTLSCSPISGHRSVSWYQQTPGQGLQFLFEYFSETQRNKGNFPGRFSGRQFSNSRSEMNVSTLELGDSALYLCASSTDRPNQPQHFGDGTRLSIL.